The 23 T cell receptor beta chains below come from one sample, sequenced in a study of cytomegalovirus exposure and HLA in healthy donors. The PCR made use of 60 Vbeta and 13 Jbeta primers. Generated by immunoSEQ multiplex PCR, the TCRdb table keeps only in-frame clones and is missing some. In all, the sample yields about 35,000 clones. Sequenced sample: PBMCs. These receptors came from a man aged 35-49 years in good health and CMV-seronegative.

The chain employs TRBV28 and TRBJ1-5; D may be TRBD1 (6 bases). The V end was cut by 2 bases, the J end by 8 bases, with 19 bases between. The germline V gene encodes CDR1 MDHEN and CDR2 SYDVKM. The CDR3 runs 16 residues. The CDR3 DNA is TGTGCCAGCAGTTTAGGGGGCAGGCGACGGCGGGAGCCCCAGCATTTT. Translated: CASSLGGRRRREPQHF.

This chain joins TRBV11-2 and TRBJ2-3, with 7 positions matching TRBD2. This CDR3 is 16 amino acids long. The trim removed 5 bases at V and 5 bases at J, leaving 13 bases unmatched. CDR1 and CDR2 (germline): SGHAT, FQNNGV. The DNA of the CDR3 is TGTGCCAGCAGCCCTTTGGGTGCGGGAGTCGGAGATACGCAGTATTTT. Translation: CASSPLGAGVGDTQYF.

The CDR3 sequence: CASRDRRYEQYF. For the CDR3, the DNA is TGTGCCAGCCGGGACAGAAGATACGAGCAGTACTTC. This chain links TRBV19 with TRBJ2-7; 7 bases align to TRBD1. J lost 4 bases, V lost 9 bases, and 6 bases had no gene match. Germline V gene sequence: CDR1 LNHDA, CDR2 SQIVND (reference sequence). The CDR3 runs 12 residues. Based on the CDR3 plus reference TRBV19 and TRBJ2-7, the full variable domain is DGGITQSPKYLFRKEGQNVTLSCEQNLNHDAMYWYRQDPGQGLRLIYYSQIVNDFQKGDIAEGYSVSREKKESFPLTVTSAQKNPTAFYLCASRDRRYEQYFGPGTRLTVT.

The V gene is TRBV9, the J gene TRBJ2-7; weak D call: TRBD2 (5 bases). Germline assignment: CDR1 SGDLS and CDR2 YYNGEE. V was clipped by 4 bases and J by 3 bases, with 17 bases between them. The CDR3 consists of 15 residues. This chain's CDR3 is CASSSSPLEGYEQYF. The CDR3 region has the DNA TGTGCCAGCAGCTCCTCGCCTCTCGAGGGCTACGAGCAGTACTTC.

The V and J genes are TRBV5-1 and TRBJ1-1; TRBD1 agrees at 9 bases. The length of the CDR3 is 14 residues. Germline CDR1 and CDR2: SGHRS and YFSETQ. After removal of 5 bases from V and 4 bases from J, the junction contained 6 bases not matched to a gene. CDR3 loop: CASRGSTGGTEAFF. CDR3 coding DNA: TGCGCCAGCAGAGGGTCGACAGGGGGCACTGAAGCTTTCTTT.

The chain employs TRBV6-1 and TRBJ2-7, with D maybe TRBD2 (5 bases). The ends were cut back, 6 bases at V and 1 base at J, with 10 bases in the middle. Germline V gene sequence: CDR1 MNHNS, CDR2 SASEGT. There are 13 residues in the CDR3. CDR3 amino acids: CASSQVASYEQYF. In DNA, the CDR3 is TGTGCCAGCAGCCAGGTAGCGTCCTACGAGCAGTACTTC.

The chain uses TRBV7-2 and TRBJ1-4; D perhaps matches TRBD1 (6 bases). V was trimmed by 3 bases and J by 4 bases, leaving 9 bases between them. The CDR3 runs to 14 residues. The germline CDR1 and CDR2 sequences are SGHTA and FQGNSA. The CDR3 DNA is TGTGCCAGCAGCTTCGGACAGCGTAATGAAAAACTGTTTTTT. Protein product: CASSFGQRNEKLFF.

The V and J genes are TRBV5-4 and TRBJ2-1, with D uncertain. Germline CDR1 reads SGHNT; CDR2 reads YYREEE (reference sequence). Trimming pared 0 bases from V and 5 bases from J, leaving 9 bases between. The CDR3 totals 14 residues. The CDR3 nucleotides read TGTGCCAGCAGCTTGGTGGCAGGTAACAATGAGCAGTTCTTC. Protein product: CASSLVAGNNEQFF.

The chain is built from TRBV5-1 and TRBJ2-1, with 9 bases aligning to TRBD2. The CDR3 consists of 16 residues. Unmatched junction bases numbered 7, after V lost 6 bases and J lost 0 bases. From germline, CDR1 is SGHRS and CDR2 YFSETQ. CDR3 nucleotide sequence: TGCGCCAGCACCTCGGGACTAGCAGGCTCCTACAATGAGCAGTTCTTC. Translated, it gives CASTSGLAGSYNEQFF. The full variable domain, its missing parts supplied by reference TRBV5-1 and TRBJ2-1, is KAGVTQTPRYLIKTRGQQVTLSCSPISGHRSVSWYQQTPGQGLQFLFEYFSETQRNKGNFPGRFSGRQFSNSRSEMNVSTLELGDSALYLCASTSGLAGSYNEQFFGPGTRLTVL.

The chain recombines TRBV6-4 with TRBJ2-1, with D maybe TRBD1 (6 bases). Per germline, CDR1 MRHNA and CDR2 SNTAGT. The CDR3 extends over 15 amino acids. V lost 3 bases and J lost 2, with 11 bases in between. CDR3 DNA sequence: TGTGCCAGCAGTGAAGGGCAGGGGCCCTACAATGAGCAGTTCTTC. Encoded protein: CASSEGQGPYNEQFF.

The chain carries TRBV5-1 and TRBJ2-6; D may be TRBD2 (6 bases). The V gene's germline CDR1 is SGHRS and CDR2 YFSETQ. The CDR3 runs to 17 residues. V was clipped by 0 bases and J by 4 bases, with 14 bases between them. CDR3 sequence reads: CASSLVTGVSGANVLTF. DNA of the CDR3: TGCGCCAGCAGCTTGGTAACGGGAGTCTCCGGGGCCAACGTCCTGACTTTC.

This chain connects TRBV9 to TRBJ2-5; 8 bases are shared with TRBD1. Germline loops: CDR1 SGDLS, CDR2 YYNGEE. With V trimmed by 0 bases and J by 1 base, 2 bases remained unmatched. The CDR3 totals 15 residues. The CDR3 bases are TGTGCCAGCAGCGTAGAAGGGACAGGCCAAGAGACCCAGTACTTC. Protein sequence: CASSVEGTGQETQYF.

V is TRBV29-1 and J is TRBJ2-1; 7 bases map to TRBD2. V shed 3 bases and J 1 base; nucleotides not matched to a gene: 6. CDR3 size: 15 residues. Germline V gives CDR1 SQVTM, CDR2 ANQGSEA. CDR3 DNA: TGCAGCGTTGACAAACGCGGGAGATCCTACAATGAGCAGTTCTTC. This translates into CSVDKRGRSYNEQFF.

This chain uses TRBV30 with TRBJ1-2, with D unresolved. The CDR3 is 14 residues long. The germline V gene encodes CDR1 GTSNPN and CDR2 SVGIG (reference sequence). Between the trimmed V and J ends, which lost 2 bases and 7 bases, there was a span of 17 bases. Written as DNA, the CDR3 is TGTGCCTGGAGTAGAGGGTCGCCGGCCGGTGGCTACACCTTC. This encodes CAWSRGSPAGGYTF.

The chain links TRBV7-2 to TRBJ2-1; 14 bases fit TRBD2. Germline CDR1 is SGHTA and CDR2 is FQGNSA. The CDR3 has 17 residues. V dropped 4 bases and J dropped 6; count of bases not matched to a gene: 8. Here the CDR3 reads CASSYPLGTSGSNEQFF. In DNA, the CDR3 is TGTGCCAGCAGCTATCCCCTCGGGACTAGCGGGAGCAATGAGCAGTTCTTC.

This rearrangement joins TRBV9 to TRBJ1-2; TRBD1 aligns across 7 bases. The CDR3 runs to 17 residues. Germline values: CDR1 SGDLS, CDR2 YYNGEE. V dropped 4 bases and J dropped 0; count of bases not matched to a gene: 12. The CDR3 region has the DNA TGTGCCAGCAGCCAGGACAGGTGGGGTGAGCCTAACTATGGCTACACCTTC. It is translated as CASSQDRWGEPNYGYTF.

V is TRBV5-6 and J is TRBJ1-1; no clear D gene. The V and J ends lost 5 bases and 1 base respectively, with 12 bases between them. Germline V gene sequence: CDR1 SGHDT, CDR2 YYEEEE. This CDR3 spans 14 amino acids. The CDR3 DNA follows: TGTGCCAGCAGTCCCGGGATTTGGAACACTGAAGCTTTCTTT. The encoded protein is CASSPGIWNTEAFF.

The chain employs TRBV27 and TRBJ1-4; D may be TRBD1 (6 bases). The germline CDR1 and CDR2 sequences are MNHEY and SMNVEV (reference sequence). V lost 5 bases, J lost 7 bases, and 11 bases lay in between. CDR3 length: 13 residues. In DNA form, the CDR3 reads TGTGCCAGCAGTAACAGGGAGGGTGAAAAACTGTTTTTT. Protein product: CASSNREGEKLFF.

The chain uses TRBV5-1 and TRBJ2-7; tentative D call: TRBD1 (6 bases). This CDR3 is 14 amino acids long. Germline lookup yields CDR1 SGHRS and CDR2 YFSETQ. V was pared by 0 bases and J by 2 bases, with 9 bases between. The CDR3 spells CASSLEDSAYEQYF. DNA for the CDR3: TGCGCCAGCAGCTTGGAGGACAGTGCCTACGAGCAGTACTTC.

This chain links TRBV5-1 with TRBJ2-3, with 8 bases identical to TRBD2. V was clipped by 1 base and J by 0 bases; unmatched bases: 4. The CDR3 is 16 residues long. Per germline, CDR1 SGHRS and CDR2 YFSETQ. The DNA of the CDR3 is TGCGCCAGCAGCTTGCTACTAGCGGTTAGCACAGATACGCAGTATTTT. Translating it yields CASSLLLAVSTDTQYF.

V gene TRBV29-1 combines with J gene TRBJ1-1; D not resolved. Trimming removed 0 bases from V and 5 bases from J, with 10 bases in between. The CDR3 has 13 amino acids. CDR1 is SQVTM, CDR2 ANQGSEA, per germline. CDR3 sequence reads: CSVEDSVVTEAFF. The CDR3 DNA is TGCAGCGTTGAAGATTCGGTTGTTACTGAAGCTTTCTTT.

The chain recombines TRBV29-1 with TRBJ2-1; 10 bases fit TRBD1. The germline V gene encodes CDR1 SQVTM and CDR2 ANQGSEA. Unmatched junction bases numbered 6, after V lost 5 bases and J lost 5 bases. This CDR3 is built from 14 residues. The CDR3: CSVHTDRGHNEQFF. Here the CDR3 DNA reads TGCAGCGTTCACACAGACAGGGGGCACAATGAGCAGTTCTTC.

The CDR3 DNA follows: TGCAGTGCGCTGCAGGGATACGAGCAGTACTTC. It is translated as CSALQGYEQYF. The rearrangement joins TRBV20-1 to TRBJ2-7, with TRBD1 as a possible D gene (5 bases). The V end was cut by 6 bases, the J end by 4 bases, with 10 bases between. The CDR3 runs 11 residues. The germline gives CDR1 DFQATT, CDR2 SNEGSKA (reference sequence).